One sample yielded the 9 T cell receptor beta chains listed below, sequenced in a study of CD8 T cells in ankylosing spondylitis. Each CDR3 protein gets one entry after TCRdb re-called the 5' RACE reads with MiXCR. The table has 200,000 to 300,000 distinct CDR3 sequences, 7.5% to 9.5% seen once. What was sequenced was blood, either unsorted or a sorted T cell fraction (not recorded which). These TCRs come from a female donor with ankylosing spondylitis or in good health (not recorded which).

This clonotype showed up many times. This chain joins TRBV19 and TRBJ2-2, with D possibly matching TRBD2 (6 bases). This CDR3 is built from 12 residues. The V gene lost 9 bases and the J gene lost 5 bases, with 10 bases spanning the gap. Germline values: CDR1 LNHDA, CDR2 SQIVND (reference sequence). This chain's CDR3 is CASGSKTGELFF. The CDR3 nucleotides are TGTGCCAGCGGGAGTAAGACCGGGGAGCTGTTTTTT.

This clonotype was recorded many times. The chain links TRBV6-1 to TRBJ2-7; 9 nucleotides agree with TRBD1. The CDR3 covers 17 residues. V was clipped by 6 bases and J by 3 bases; unmatched bases: 15. Germline CDR1 is MNHNS and CDR2 is SASEGT. The CDR3 DNA is TGTGCCAGCAGGACCACAGTAGGGACAGGGTCGTACTACGAGCAGTACTTC. Its translation: CASRTTVGTGSYYEQYF.

This clonotype was counted only a few times. The genes are TRBV20-1 and TRBJ2-1, with 11 positions matching TRBD2. Trimming at V came to 4 bases and at J to 10 bases, leaving 9 bases not matched to a gene. Germline V gene lookup returns CDR1 DFQATT and CDR2 SNEGSKA (reference sequence). The CDR3 totals 14 residues. The CDR3 reads CSAISGRANFEQFF. The CDR3 DNA reads as TGCAGTGCTATTAGCGGGAGGGCCAACTTCGAGCAGTTCTTC.

Many counts were recorded for this clonotype. The rearrangement uses TRBV7-6 and TRBJ2-7, with 8 positions matching TRBD2. This CDR3 spans 16 amino acids. Germline CDR1 is SGHVS and CDR2 is FNYEAQ. Trimming at V came to 4 bases and at J to 0 bases, leaving 8 bases not matched to a gene. The CDR3 sequence: CASSSKELAVSYEQYF. DNA of the CDR3: TGTGCCAGCAGCTCAAAGGAACTAGCGGTCTCCTACGAGCAGTACTTC.

This clonotype was observed many times. The chain links TRBV20-1 to TRBJ2-7; TRBD2 agrees at 13 bases. The CDR3 sequence is 15 residues long. The V gene end was trimmed by 6 bases and the J gene end by 2 bases; junction bases not matched to a gene: 7. The germline V gene has CDR1 DFQATT and CDR2 SNEGSKA (reference sequence). DNA for the CDR3: TGCAGTGCGCCAAGACTAGCGGGAGGACCCTACGAGCAGTACTTC. This gives the protein CSAPRLAGGPYEQYF.

Concerning this clonotype: A much larger clone lies a single base off, so this may be a read error. The V call is TRBV6-5, the J call TRBJ2-3; a possible D gene is TRBD1 (6 bases). The CDR3 covers 17 residues. Looked up from germline, CDR1 is MNHEY and CDR2 is SVGAGI. V lost 4 bases to trimming and J lost 6 bases, with 23 bases between them. The CDR3 nucleotides read TGTGCCAGCAGTTGGGTCCCAGGGGCGAGAGAAGCTGATACGCAGTATTTT. This sequence encodes CASSWVPGAREADTQYF.

This clonotype showed up just a few times. This chain joins TRBV18 and TRBJ1-4; no clear D gene. V was shortened by 3 bases and J by 8 bases, with 16 bases between the two germline ends. The CDR3 is 15 amino acids. Germline V lookup: CDR1 KGHSH, CDR2 LQKENI. The CDR3 region has the DNA TGTGCCAGCTCACCCTACACTGAATCGGGGGAAAAACTGTTTTTT. It translates to CASSPYTESGEKLFF.

This clonotype occurred many times. The chain uses TRBV5-6 and TRBJ1-4; no clear D gene. V was clipped by 3 bases and J by 8 bases, with 8 bases between them. Germline V CDR1 and CDR2: SGHDT, YYEEEE. CDR3 length: 12 amino acids. The CDR3 nucleotides read TGTGCCAGCAGCTATCTGGGGGAAAAACTGTTTTTT. Translating gives CASSYLGEKLFF.

This clonotype came up many times. This chain joins TRBV7-2 and TRBJ1-5; the D gene is possibly TRBD1 (6 bases). Trimming pared 5 bases from V and 4 bases from J, leaving 15 bases between. Germline V CDR1 and CDR2: SGHTA, FQGNSA. This CDR3 has 15 residues. Written as DNA, the CDR3 is TGTGCCAGCAGCAACCGACAGGCCCTGAATCAGCCCCAGCATTTT. Translation gives CASSNRQALNQPQHF.